A selection of T cell receptor beta chains follows, all from one sample in a study. TCRdb reprocessed the RT-PCR reads with MiXCR, giving one entry per CDR3 protein. Of about 700,000 distinct CDR3 sequences detected, approximately 14% appear once; the ten largest clones hold 3% to 4.5%. The sample was memory CD4+ T cells from blood. Receptors were obtained from a female donor in good health, serving as a healthy control. Each CDR3 is given with its conserved first and last residue. D genes are given only for firm matches. The size field is filled for only some rows; it gives once, few, many or a size class.

D: TRBD1; size: NA; J: TRBJ1-6; V: TRBV30; DNA: TGTGCCTGGAAGAGACAGGGGCGTTCACCCCTCCACTTT; CDR3: CAWKRQGRSPLHF
D: NA; size: many; J: TRBJ2-1; V: TRBV15; DNA: TGTGCCACCAGCCTCACAGGCGCCTACAATGAGCAGTTCTTC; CDR3: CATSLTGAYNEQFF
D: NA; size: few; J: TRBJ1-1; V: TRBV24-1; DNA: TGTGCCACCAGGGGGGGGCCGGACACTGAAGCTTTCTTT; CDR3: CATRGGPDTEAFF
D: TRBD2; size: few; J: TRBJ2-1; V: TRBV20-1; DNA: TGCAGTGCCGCGACTAGCGGGTGGACAGGTGAGCAGTTCTTC; CDR3: CSAATSGWTGEQFF
D: TRBD2; size: few; J: TRBJ2-1; V: TRBV4-1; DNA: TGCGCCAGCAGCCAATACCCCCAACGGGAGGTTAGCGATGAGCAGTTCTTC; CDR3: CASSQYPQREVSDEQFF
D: TRBD1; size: NA; J: TRBJ1-1; V: TRBV7-8; DNA: TGTGCCAGCAGCCCCCCGGGACAGTGGACTGAAGCTTTCTTT; CDR3: CASSPPGQWTEAFF
D: NA; size: many; J: TRBJ2-1; V: TRBV5-1; DNA: TGCGCCAGCAGCTTGGGCGGCGGGCGCTACAATGAGCAGTTCTTC; CDR3: CASSLGGGRYNEQFF
D: NA; size: NA; J: TRBJ2-1; V: TRBV29-1; DNA: TGCAGCGTGCCGACGAGTACGGTGGGCAATGAGCAGTTCTTC; CDR3: CSVPTSTVGNEQFF
D: NA; size: once; J: TRBJ1-1; V: TRBV5-6; DNA: TGTGCCAGCAGCTTGGGAAGGAAAGCTTTCTTT; CDR3: CASSLGRKAFF
D: TRBD1; size: NA; J: TRBJ1-5; V: TRBV18; DNA: TGTGCCAGCTCACCACCGGGACAGGGACGGCAGCCCCAGCATTTT; CDR3: CASSPPGQGRQPQHF
D: TRBD1; size: many; J: TRBJ2-2; V: TRBV7-8; DNA: TGTGCCAGCAGCCGCCCGGACAGGGGGAACACCGGGGAGCTGTTTTTT; CDR3: CASSRPDRGNTGELFF
D: NA; size: NA; J: TRBJ1-4; V: TRBV20-1; DNA: TGCAGTGCTAGAGCGGGAGGACGGAAAGATGAAAAACTGTTTTTT; CDR3: CSARAGGRKDEKLFF
D: NA; size: few; J: TRBJ1-1; V: TRBV20-1; DNA: TGCAGTGCTAGATTAAGCACTGAAGCTTTCTTT; CDR3: CSARLSTEAFF
D: TRBD1; size: NA; J: TRBJ2-5; V: TRBV7-3; DNA: TGTGCCAGCAGCTCTCATGGACAGGGGGAGACCCAGTACTTC; CDR3: CASSSHGQGETQYF
D: NA; size: NA; J: TRBJ1-1; V: TRBV12-3/TRBV12-4; DNA: TGTGCCAGCAGTTTGTTGAGTCTTGGAGCAAGCTTGGCTTTCTTT; CDR3: CASSLLSLGASLAFF
D: TRBD1; size: few; J: TRBJ1-5; V: TRBV15; DNA: TGTGCCACCAGCAGAACCTCAGGGGGCCAGCCCCAGCATTTT; CDR3: CATSRTSGGQPQHF
D: NA; size: few; J: TRBJ1-4; V: TRBV5-4; DNA: TGTGCCAGCAGCTTCGGGTCGTCTGGTAATGAAAAACTGTTTTTT; CDR3: CASSFGSSGNEKLFF
D: NA; size: many; J: TRBJ2-7; V: TRBV20-1; DNA: TGCAGTGCTAAGGACAGACGCTCCTACGAGCAGTACTTC; CDR3: CSAKDRRSYEQYF
D: NA; size: NA; J: TRBJ2-1; V: TRBV20-1; DNA: TGCAGTGCTATTAACTCCCGGGGCTCGCGGTCCAATGAGCAGTTCTTC; CDR3: CSAINSRGSRSNEQFF
D: NA; size: many; J: TRBJ2-7; V: TRBV11-2; DNA: TGTGCCAGCAGCTTAATGAGGGCCTCCTACGAGCAGTACTTC; CDR3: CASSLMRASYEQYF
D: NA; size: many; J: TRBJ1-5; V: TRBV20-1; DNA: TGCAGTGCTACCCAGGGGAATGGGGATCAGCCCCAGCATTTT; CDR3: CSATQGNGDQPQHF
D: TRBD2; size: few; J: TRBJ2-5; V: TRBV6-1; DNA: TGTGCCAGCAGTGAGGTGGTAGCGGGTGGAAAGACCCAGTACTTC; CDR3: CASSEVVAGGKTQYF
D: TRBD1; size: NA; J: TRBJ1-2; V: TRBV6-2/TRBV6-3; DNA: TGTGCCAGCAGAGGAGACAGGGGTCGCAACTATGGCTACACCTTC; CDR3: CASRGDRGRNYGYTF
D: TRBD2; size: many; J: TRBJ2-1; V: TRBV7-9; DNA: TGTGCCAGCAGCCGAACGTCCGCTAGCGGAAACTACAATGAGCAGTTCTTC; CDR3: CASSRTSASGNYNEQFF
D: TRBD1; size: few; J: TRBJ2-5; V: TRBV18; DNA: TGTGCCAGCTCACCAGCCGGACAGGGGAGCGAGACCCAGTACTTC; CDR3: CASSPAGQGSETQYF
D: NA; size: few; J: TRBJ2-3; V: TRBV7-2; DNA: TGTGCCAGCAGCCAAACTCCCGCAGATACGCAGTATTTT; CDR3: CASSQTPADTQYF
D: TRBD2; size: few; J: TRBJ2-3; V: TRBV7-2; DNA: TGTGCCAGCAGCTTAATAGCGGGAGGGGGGACTAGCACAGATACGCAGTATTTT; CDR3: CASSLIAGGGTSTDTQYF
D: NA; size: many; J: TRBJ1-6; V: TRBV20-1; DNA: TGCAGTGCTGAGGCAGGAGTTTCACCCCTCCACTTT; CDR3: CSAEAGVSPLHF
D: TRBD1; size: NA; J: TRBJ1-2; V: TRBV3-1; DNA: TGTGCCAGCAGCCCCATTGGCAGGGGGCGAGGCTACACCTTC; CDR3: CASSPIGRGRGYTF
D: NA; size: NA; J: TRBJ1-1; V: TRBV28; DNA: TGTGCCAGTCGCGGGACAACGAACACTGAAGCTTTCTTT; CDR3: CASRGTTNTEAFF
D: NA; size: NA; J: TRBJ1-1; V: TRBV9; DNA: TGTGCCAGCAGCGTAGGTCGCATTATGAACACTGAAGCTTTCTTT; CDR3: CASSVGRIMNTEAFF
D: NA; size: many; J: TRBJ2-3; V: TRBV7-2; DNA: TGTGCCAGCAGTGGGCCGTTGTTACGCACAGATACGCAGTATTTT; CDR3: CASSGPLLRTDTQYF
D: NA; size: few; J: TRBJ2-7; V: TRBV20-1; DNA: TGCAGTGCTAGTGTCAGGGTAGTAAACGAGCAGTACTTC; CDR3: CSASVRVVNEQYF
D: TRBD2; size: many; J: TRBJ2-7; V: TRBV10-3; DNA: TGTGCCATCAGTGGGACTAGCGGCTCCTACGAGCAGTACTTC; CDR3: CAISGTSGSYEQYF
D: TRBD2; size: NA; J: TRBJ2-7; V: TRBV6-2/TRBV6-3; DNA: TGTGCCAGCAGTTCTACCTTACTCGGACTAGCGGGACGGTACGAGCAGTACTTC; CDR3: CASSSTLLGLAGRYEQYF
D: TRBD1; size: NA; J: TRBJ2-7; V: TRBV5-1; DNA: TGCGCCAGCAGCAACGGACAGGGACCGCACGAGCAGTACTTC; CDR3: CASSNGQGPHEQYF
D: TRBD1; size: NA; J: TRBJ1-5; V: TRBV11-2; DNA: TGTGCCAGCAGCGTTCCGGGACAGGGTCAAGAGTTCAATCAGCCCCAGCATTTT; CDR3: CASSVPGQGQEFNQPQHF
D: TRBD1; size: many; J: TRBJ1-5; V: TRBV6-5; DNA: TGTGCCAGCAGACGACAGGGGTCAGGGCAGCCCCAGCATTTT; CDR3: CASRRQGSGQPQHF
D: TRBD2; size: few; J: TRBJ2-3; V: TRBV3-1; DNA: TGTGCCAGCAGCCGTCGACTAGCGGGGGGCCATGCAGATACGCAGTATTTT; CDR3: CASSRRLAGGHADTQYF
D: NA; size: few; J: TRBJ1-5; V: TRBV7-2; DNA: TGTGCCAGCAGCTTAGACCCCTTCGGCAATCAGCCCCAGCATTTT; CDR3: CASSLDPFGNQPQHF
D: TRBD1; size: NA; J: TRBJ2-3; V: TRBV6-1; DNA: TGTGCCACCATTGGGACAGGGCCAGATACGCAGTATTTT; CDR3: CATIGTGPDTQYF
D: NA; size: few; J: TRBJ2-2; V: TRBV20-1; DNA: TGCAGTGCTAGAGTGGCCCCGGGACAGAACACCGGGGAGCTGTTTTTT; CDR3: CSARVAPGQNTGELFF
D: TRBD1; size: few; J: TRBJ2-7; V: TRBV7-9; DNA: TGTGCCAGCAGCTTAGGAGGAGGTATCGACAGGGACCTCTACGAGCAGTACTTC; CDR3: CASSLGGGIDRDLYEQYF
D: NA; size: NA; J: TRBJ2-5; V: TRBV6-6; DNA: TGTGCCAGCAGTTATCCGGGGAGGAAGACCCAGTACTTC; CDR3: CASSYPGRKTQYF
D: TRBD1; size: few; J: TRBJ2-2; V: TRBV24-1; DNA: TGTGCCACCAGTGACCTGGGACAGTTCACCGGGGAGCTGTTTTTT; CDR3: CATSDLGQFTGELFF
D: NA; size: NA; J: TRBJ2-5; V: TRBV7-2; DNA: TGTGCCAGCATCCCGAGGGGGGGGCAAGAGACCCAGTACTTC; CDR3: CASIPRGGQETQYF
D: TRBD1; size: few; J: TRBJ1-1; V: TRBV7-2; DNA: TGTGCCAGCAGCTTACTGGACAGGGGGACATCTGAAGCTTTCTTT; CDR3: CASSLLDRGTSEAFF
D: NA; size: many; J: TRBJ1-2; V: TRBV20-1; DNA: TGCAGTGCTAGAGATGTGGCAGGCGGGGACTATGGCTACACCTTC; CDR3: CSARDVAGGDYGYTF